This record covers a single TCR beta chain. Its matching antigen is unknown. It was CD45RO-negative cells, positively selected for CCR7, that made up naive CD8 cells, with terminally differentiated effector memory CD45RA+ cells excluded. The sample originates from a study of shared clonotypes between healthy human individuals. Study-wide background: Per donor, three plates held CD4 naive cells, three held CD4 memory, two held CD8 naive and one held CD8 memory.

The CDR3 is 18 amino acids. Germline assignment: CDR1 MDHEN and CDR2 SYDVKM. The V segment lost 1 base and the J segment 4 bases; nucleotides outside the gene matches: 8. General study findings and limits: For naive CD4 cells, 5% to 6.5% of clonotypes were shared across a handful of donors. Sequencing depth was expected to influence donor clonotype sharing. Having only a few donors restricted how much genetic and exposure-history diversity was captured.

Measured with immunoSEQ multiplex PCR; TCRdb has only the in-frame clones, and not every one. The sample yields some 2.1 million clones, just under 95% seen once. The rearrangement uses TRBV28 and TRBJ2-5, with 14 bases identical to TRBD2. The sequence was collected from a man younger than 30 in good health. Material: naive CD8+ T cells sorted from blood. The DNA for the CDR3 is TGTGCCAGCAGTTTATCCCTGGGACTAGCGGGAGACGGAGAGACCCAGTACTTC. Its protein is CASSLSLGLAGDGETQYF.